The subject of this entry is one T cell receptor beta chain. Antigen specificity is unknown. The CDR3 is made up of 15 amino acids. Per the germline V gene, CDR1 is MNHNS and CDR2 is SASEGT. V dropped 5 bases and J dropped 2; count of bases not matched to a gene: 5. These data are taken from a study of regulatory T cells in long-lasting Graves disease. Study-wide results and caveats: The number of shared public clonotypes was higher in persistent patients (about 2,700) than new patients (around 960).

Investigators prepared the TCR beta libraries by applying iRepertoire HTBI primers and Arm-PCR of CDR3 regions. TCRdb itself ran the multiplex PCR reads through MiXCR, one entry per CDR3 protein. Of hundreds of thousands of distinct CDR3 sequences in the sample, under 25% were seen once. Time point in this sample: persistent/refractory GD, antithyroid drugs over 5 years with positive TRAb. TCR sequences were obtained from RNA taken from PBMCs. The patient group derived from an endocrinology department in Xi'an, China. This sequence joins TRBV6-1 and TRBJ2-1; TRBD2 agrees at 8 bases. This specimen was peripheral blood mononuclear cells (PBMCs), taken when the disease was refractory, from a patient treated with antithyroid drugs. The source of this sequence is a female donor with Graves disease. In DNA form, the CDR3 reads TGTGCCAGCAGTCCAGGACTAGCCACCTACAATGAGCAGTTCTTC. Residues: CASSPGLATYNEQFF.